This paragraph reports one T cell receptor (beta chain). Measured with immunoSEQ multiplex PCR; TCRdb has only the in-frame clones, and not every one. The data contain roughly 120,000 clones, roughly nine tenths of them singletons. This CDR3 has 16 amino acids. Germline-derived CDR1 and CDR2 are LGHDT and YNNKEL (reference sequence). J was trimmed by 5 bases and V by 5 bases; bases with no gene match: 13. This entry is derived from a study of control samples from healthy donors and cancer patients. Sequencing used blood. The TCR was taken from a woman aged 18-29 years in good health. The V and J genes are TRBV3-1 (or the pseudogene TRBV3-2) and TRBJ2-5, with 8 bases lining up with TRBD2. The CDR3: CASSTQERGIKETQYF. The CDR3 nucleotides are TGTGCCAGCAGCACCCAGGAGCGGGGGATAAAGGAGACCCAGTACTTC.